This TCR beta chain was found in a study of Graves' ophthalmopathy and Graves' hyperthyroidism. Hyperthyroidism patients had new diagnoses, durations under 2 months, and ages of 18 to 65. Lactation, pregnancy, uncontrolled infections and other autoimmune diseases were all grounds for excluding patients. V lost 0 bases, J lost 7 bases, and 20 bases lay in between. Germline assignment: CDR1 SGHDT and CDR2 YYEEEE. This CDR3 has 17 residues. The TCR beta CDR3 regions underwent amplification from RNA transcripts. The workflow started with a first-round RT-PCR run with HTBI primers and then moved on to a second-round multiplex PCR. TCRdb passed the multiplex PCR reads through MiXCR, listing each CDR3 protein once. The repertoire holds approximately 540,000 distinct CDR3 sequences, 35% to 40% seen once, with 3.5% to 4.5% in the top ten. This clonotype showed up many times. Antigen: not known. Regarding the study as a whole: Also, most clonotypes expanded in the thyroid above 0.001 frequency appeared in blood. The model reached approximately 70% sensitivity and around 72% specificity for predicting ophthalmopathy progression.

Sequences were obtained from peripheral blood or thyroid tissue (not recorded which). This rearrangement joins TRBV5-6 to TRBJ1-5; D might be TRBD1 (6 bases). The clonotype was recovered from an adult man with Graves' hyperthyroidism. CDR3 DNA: TGTGCCAGCAGCTTGGGCGTCGGGGGGGGCACGGGGCAGCCCCAGCATTTT. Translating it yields CASSLGVGGGTGQPQHF.